Shown below are 27 T cell receptor beta chains from a single sample sequenced in a study of blood T cell repertoires in COVID-19. Assay: immunoSEQ multiplex PCR; the TCRdb copy retains only in-frame clones and omits some. The sample consists of roughly 54,000 clones, less than 90% of them appearing once. The sequencing input was peripheral blood. The source of these receptors is a man aged 45 to 65 with acute or convalescent COVID-19.

Points on this clone: Its ends do not fully match the called genes, so a read error is possible. The V and J genes are TRBV7-9 and TRBJ2-1, with 9 bases identical to TRBD2. The CDR3 spans 17 residues. Germline CDR1 and CDR2: SEHNR and FQNEAQ (reference sequence). The CDR3 reads CASTLPFGGGDYNEQFF. The CDR3 DNA is TGTGCCAGCACCTTACCATTTGGCGGGGGGGATTACAATGAGCAGTTCTTC.

The chain combines TRBV7-9 with TRBJ1-5; 11 nucleotides align to TRBD1. CDR3 length: 17 residues. From germline, CDR1 is SEHNR and CDR2 FQNEAQ (reference sequence). The ends lost 5 bases at V and 0 bases at J; junction bases unmatched: 6. CDR3: CASSTGTGGSSNQPQHF. CDR3 in DNA: TGTGCCAGCAGCACCGGGACAGGGGGTTCTAGCAATCAGCCCCAGCATTTT.

V gene TRBV21-1 combines with J gene TRBJ2-7; the table calls TRBD2, which could not be checked here. TRBV21-1 is deemed a pseudogene. The CDR3 runs 14 residues. The CDR3 DNA reads as TGTGCCAGCAGCAAAGGGTCTACGGCCTACGAGCAGTACTTC. It codes for CASSKGSTAYEQYF.

The chain carries TRBV5-5 and TRBJ2-5, with 9 bases aligning to TRBD2. Trimming at V came to 5 bases and at J to 3 bases, leaving 8 bases not matched to a gene. This CDR3 is 15 amino acids long. Germline V gene sequence: CDR1 SGHKS, CDR2 YYEKEE (reference sequence). Here the CDR3 reads CASSSIAGVEETQYF. The CDR3 DNA follows: TGTGCCAGCAGTTCGATAGCGGGAGTGGAAGAGACCCAGTACTTC.

The chain uses TRBV27 and TRBJ2-2, with D possibly being TRBD1 (5 bases). Germline loops: CDR1 MNHEY, CDR2 SMNVEV (reference sequence). V was cut by 3 bases and J by 0 bases, with 11 bases left in between. This CDR3 contains 16 residues. The CDR3 region is CASSFLTVANTGELFF. The CDR3 DNA reads TGTGCCAGCAGTTTCCTGACAGTCGCGAACACCGGGGAGCTGTTTTTT.

This sequence joins TRBV28 and TRBJ2-7; no reliable D call. Germline-derived CDR1 and CDR2 are MDHEN and SYDVKM. This CDR3 has 14 residues. The V end was cut by 3 bases, the J end by 0 bases, with 9 bases between. The CDR3, as DNA: TGTGCCAGCAGTTTCTGGCTCAACTCCTACGAGCAGTACTTC. Its translation: CASSFWLNSYEQYF.

The chain couples TRBV7-3 to TRBJ2-3, with 7 bases lining up with TRBD2. The CDR3 totals 13 residues. CDR1 SGHTA and CDR2 FQGTGA come from the germline V gene. Losses at the gene ends were 5 bases for V and 6 bases for J; bases not matched to a gene: 5. The CDR3 sequence: CASSANGGDTQYF. CDR3 in DNA: TGTGCCAGCAGCGCGAACGGGGGGGATACGCAGTATTTT.

This chain links TRBV7-3 with TRBJ2-7, with 8 bases lining up with TRBD2. CDR1 is SGHTA, CDR2 FQGTGA, per germline. V shed 5 bases and J 0 bases; nucleotides not matched to a gene: 3. This CDR3 is 14 amino acids long. The CDR3 DNA is TGTGCCAGCAGCATTAGCGGGAACTCCTACGAGCAGTACTTC. It specifies CASSISGNSYEQYF.

This chain joins TRBV7-6 and TRBJ2-7, with 7 bases identical to TRBD2. This CDR3 has 14 residues. The V and J ends lost 8 bases and 3 bases, in that order; junction bases with no gene match: 10. Germline loops: CDR1 SGHVS, CDR2 FNYEAQ. The CDR3 region has the DNA TGTGCCAGCTCCCACGCGGGGGTGAACTACGAGCAGTACTTC. This sequence encodes CASSHAGVNYEQYF.

The chain uses TRBV7-9 and TRBJ1-1; D remains ambiguous. The CDR3 contains 16 residues. Germline CDR1 reads SEHNR; CDR2 reads FQNEAQ (reference sequence). With 0 bases removed from V and 5 bases from J, the gap between germline ends came to 16 bases. The CDR3 protein is CASSLARVAGGTEAFF. CDR3 in DNA: TGTGCCAGCAGCTTAGCGCGGGTAGCGGGAGGGACTGAAGCTTTCTTT.

The chain employs TRBV28 and TRBJ2-7; the match to TRBD2 covers 11 bases. With 5 bases clipped from V and 6 bases from J, the junction kept 6 bases outside the gene matches. The CDR3 contains 14 residues. Germline V gene sequence: CDR1 MDHEN, CDR2 SYDVKM. CDR3 region: CASSALGTSGEQYF. As DNA, the CDR3 is TGTGCCAGCAGTGCATTAGGGACTAGCGGCGAGCAGTACTTC. The full variable domain, rest sourced from reference TRBV28 and TRBJ2-7, is DVKVTQSSRYLVKRTGEKVFLECVQDMDHENMFWYRQDPGLGLRLIYFSYDVKMKEKGDIPEGYSVSREKKERFSLILESASTNQTSMYLCASSALGTSGEQYFGPGTRLTVT.

In DNA form, the CDR3 reads TGTGCCAGCAGCTTAGCGGTCGGGGGTGGCTACACCTTC. Its protein is CASSLAVGGGYTF. This chain links TRBV11-2 with TRBJ1-2, with D possibly matching TRBD1 (5 bases). Germline V gene lookup returns CDR1 SGHAT and CDR2 FQNNGV. The ends were cut back, 1 base at V and 7 bases at J, with 10 bases in the middle. The CDR3 runs to 13 residues.

This clone was detected once. Written as DNA, the CDR3 is TGTGCCAGCAGTGAAGTGGACAGGCCGGCTGGGCAGCCCCAGCATTTT. This encodes CASSEVDRPAGQPQHF. This chain uses TRBV6-1 with TRBJ1-5, with 7 bases aligning to TRBD1. The length of the CDR3 is 16 residues. V lost 1 base to trimming and J lost 7 bases; unmatched junction nucleotides: 10. Germline V gene lookup returns CDR1 MNHNS and CDR2 SASEGT.

The rearrangement joins TRBV28 to TRBJ2-6; D call uncertain. Trimming shortened V by 3 bases and J by 3 bases, and 3 bases separated the two germline ends. CDR1 is MDHEN, CDR2 SYDVKM, per germline. The CDR3 is made up of 13 amino acids. CDR3 amino acids: CASSFGGANVLTF. The CDR3 DNA reads as TGTGCCAGCAGTTTCGGTGGGGCCAACGTCCTGACTTTC.

The genes are TRBV19 and TRBJ1-3; possible D gene TRBD1, 6 bases. There are 13 residues in the CDR3. Germline V gene lookup returns CDR1 LNHDA and CDR2 SQIVND (reference sequence). V lost 8 bases and J 2 bases, leaving 10 bases between the germline ends. The CDR3 here is CASWKGAGNTIYF. The CDR3 DNA reads as TGTGCCAGTTGGAAGGGGGCTGGAAACACCATATATTTT. Full variable domain (missing parts from reference TRBV19 and TRBJ1-3): DGGITQSPKYLFRKEGQNVTLSCEQNLNHDAMYWYRQDPGQGLRLIYYSQIVNDFQKGDIAEGYSVSREKKESFPLTVTSAQKNPTAFYLCASWKGAGNTIYFGEGSWLTVV.

The chain carries TRBV5-1 and TRBJ2-1, with 10 bases fitting TRBD1. CDR3 size: 14 residues. Germline trimming cut 4 bases from V and 9 bases from J; bases unmatched to any gene: 7. Germline V gene lookup returns CDR1 SGHRS and CDR2 YFSETQ. CDR3 DNA: TGCGCCAGCAGCAAGGGACAGGGGAGGGGTGAGCAGTTCTTC. This codes for CASSKGQGRGEQFF.

This clone has only a few counts. This chain uses TRBV19 with TRBJ1-5, with D uncertain. Germline V gives CDR1 LNHDA, CDR2 SQIVND (reference sequence). The CDR3 sequence is 14 residues long. Trimming left V 8 bases short and J 9 bases short, with 20 bases between. In nucleotides, the CDR3 is TGTGCCAGTGATGGAGGCAGGCTGACCCCGCCCCAGCATTTT. It translates to CASDGGRLTPPQHF.

The chain has TRBV28 and TRBJ2-4; 10 bases map to TRBD2. V trimming: 6 bases; J trimming: 8 bases; junction bases outside the gene matches: 7. Germline V gene data show CDR1 as MDHEN and CDR2 as SYDVKM. The CDR3 has 14 residues. The chain's CDR3 is CASSTLAGLDIQYF. CDR3 nucleotides: TGTGCCAGCAGCACACTAGCGGGATTGGACATTCAGTACTTC.

The J gene is TRBJ2-3, the V gene TRBV15; D gene unclear. CDR1 LNHNV and CDR2 YYDKDF come from the germline V gene (reference sequence). The CDR3 runs 16 residues. Trimming took off 3 bases at V and 4 bases at J, with 17 bases between the two ends. CDR3 residues: CATSSDTGRGPDTQYF. For the CDR3, the DNA is TGTGCCACCAGCAGCGATACTGGTCGCGGCCCAGATACGCAGTATTTT.

The chain is built from TRBV28 and TRBJ1-2; D is perhaps TRBD1 (5 bases). The germline V gene has CDR1 MDHEN and CDR2 SYDVKM. There are 12 residues in the CDR3. V lost 8 bases and J 3 bases, leaving 10 bases between the germline ends. Written as DNA, the CDR3 is TGTGCCAGCGGGGGGGGAGACTATGGCTACACCTTC. This encodes CASGGGDYGYTF.

By sample share, this clone is medium-sized. The chain combines TRBV7-3 with TRBJ2-7, with TRBD1 as a possible D gene (6 bases). V lost 3 bases to trimming and J lost 2 bases, with 14 bases between them. CDR3 length: 15 amino acids. Germline loops: CDR1 SGHTA, CDR2 FQGTGA. CDR3 sequence reads: CASSFRDIYTYEQYF. In DNA, the CDR3 is TGTGCCAGCAGCTTTCGGGACATTTATACCTACGAGCAGTACTTC.

The rearrangement links TRBV21-1 to TRBJ1-6; no DNA check was done on the table's D call, TRBD1. TRBV21-1 is tagged as a pseudogene. This CDR3 spans 18 amino acids. CDR3 DNA sequence: TGTGCCAGCAGGATACTACTCACGGACAGAAAATATAATTCACCCCTCCACTTT. Protein sequence: CASRILLTDRKYNSPLHF.

J is TRBJ2-1 and V is TRBV5-1; 7 bases are a match to TRBD1. The V and J ends lost 3 bases and 8 bases, in that order; junction bases with no gene match: 20. Per germline, CDR1 SGHRS and CDR2 YFSETQ. This CDR3 is built from 18 residues. The CDR3, as DNA: TGCGCCAGCAGCTCCATACAGGGGATCCCCCCATATAGTCATGAGCAGTTCTTC. As protein: CASSSIQGIPPYSHEQFF. Drawing the rest from reference TRBV5-1 and TRBJ2-1, the complete variable domain is KAGVTQTPRYLIKTRGQQVTLSCSPISGHRSVSWYQQTPGQGLQFLFEYFSETQRNKGNFPGRFSGRQFSNSRSEMNVSTLELGDSALYLCASSSIQGIPPYSHEQFFGPGTRLTVL.

V gene TRBV5-8 combines with J gene TRBJ1-2, with D possibly matching TRBD1 (6 bases). The CDR3 loop spans 13 amino acids. V lost 2 bases and J 2 bases, leaving 7 bases between the germline ends. Germline-derived CDR1 and CDR2 are SGHTS and YDEGEE. The chain's CDR3 is CASSLGQNYGYTF. The DNA for the CDR3 is TGTGCCAGCAGCTTAGGACAGAACTATGGCTACACCTTC. Looking up the rest from reference TRBV5-8 and TRBJ1-2 gives the full variable domain: EAGVTQSPTHLIKTRGQQATLRCSPISGHTSVYWYQQALGLGLQFLLWYDEGEERNRGNFPPRFSGRQFPNYSSELNVNALELEDSALYLCASSLGQNYGYTFGSGTRLTVV.

The CDR3 reads CSVGNRGPDTQYF. The CDR3 region has the DNA TGCAGCGTTGGAAACAGGGGACCAGATACGCAGTATTTT. The chain is built from TRBV29-1 and TRBJ2-3; 7 positions agree with TRBD1. Germline V CDR1 and CDR2: SQVTM, ANQGSEA. The CDR3 spans 13 residues. J was trimmed by 4 bases and V by 4 bases; bases with no gene match: 5.

This rearrangement joins TRBV27 to TRBJ2-3; TRBD2 might be the D (5 bases). Germline V CDR1 and CDR2: MNHEY, SMNVEV (reference sequence). Trimming stripped 6 bases from V and 2 bases from J, with 18 bases between. CDR3 length equals 16 residues. The CDR3 is CASSLSHPGLTDTQYF. The CDR3 DNA reads TGTGCCAGCAGCCTAAGCCACCCAGGACTCACAGATACGCAGTATTTT.

The chain joins TRBV12-3 or TRBV12-4 to TRBJ1-2, with D unclear. The CDR3 has 13 residues. Trimming removed 5 bases from V and 4 bases from J, with 11 bases in between. This chain's CDR3 is CASSETPPYGYTF. The CDR3 DNA is TGTGCCAGCAGTGAGACACCTCCCTATGGCTACACCTTC.